Listed here is a single TCR beta chain. Its target is not known. This specimen belongs to a study of identical twins. Broader study findings: Models predicted too little out-of-frame TCR alpha sharing in monozygotic twins.

TCRdb called the 5' RACE reads again in MiXCR, with one record for every CDR3 protein. Of 700,000 or so distinct CDR3 sequences in the sample, 21% were seen once. The CDR3 totals 15 residues. Trimming cost V 1 base and J 5 bases; bases outside gene matches: 7. Another study also made use of these data, one on T cells expressing NK-cell markers. That study reports: Sorted T-cell subsets CD3+CD56+NKG2C+, CD3+CD56+NKG2C- and CD3+CD56-NKG2C+ were TCR beta-sequenced. In a few donors, dominant clonotypes made up about 25-60.1% of CD3+CD56-NKG2C+ cells.

The receptor was derived from a young woman in good health. The chain couples TRBV12-3 or TRBV12-4 to TRBJ1-1; the match to TRBD1 covers 7 bases. The specimen sequenced was PBMCs. The CDR3 protein is CASSLGGTEFTEAFF. CDR3 nucleotides: TGTGCCAGCAGTTTAGGAGGGACAGAGTTTACTGAAGCTTTCTTT.